These 20 T cell receptor beta chains originate from one sample sequenced in a study of blood T cells in healthy people across ages (dated by TCRdb to between 2015 and 2017). The library was generated by 5' RACE. TCRdb names Illumina HiSeq 2500 as the instrument used. A second 7 to 11 cycle PCR used a sample-barcoded 5' primer and a J-beta primer mix. TCRdb itself trimmed the public reads at Q25 with fastp, ran MiXCR and retained productive beta chains. Rows with one shared CDR3 protein collapse into an entry with the most common genes and DNA. The sample has 1,500,000 or so distinct CDR3 sequences on record, 59% of them singletons. The biggest ten clones account for about 6.3% of the sample. The sequenced sample consisted of blood. The receptor source for this set is a man between 18 and 29 years old in good health.

In regard to this clonotype: A read error may produce the germline difference seen at one junction end. The chain links TRBV5-1 to TRBJ2-5; TRBD2 matches 11 bases. Germline V gene data show CDR1 as SGHRS and CDR2 as YFSETQ. This CDR3 comprises 16 residues. CDR3 nucleotides: TGCGCCAGCAGCCCCCGACTAGCGGGGAAACAAGAGAACCAGTACTTC. Its translation: CASSPRLAGKQENQYF.

The CDR3 nucleotides read TGTGCCAGCAGCAAAGTGCCGGGGAATATCGATCCTAATGAAAAACTGTTTTTT. Protein product: CASSKVPGNIDPNEKLFF. V usage is TRBV21-1 and J usage is TRBJ1-4. TRBV21-1 is given as a pseudogene. The CDR3 is 18 residues long.

This clonotype appeared a few times. The chain links TRBV12-5 to TRBJ2-1; TRBD1 matches at 8 bases. The J call may be mistaken, given a closer DNA end match to TRBJ2-7. This CDR3 is 16 amino acids long. Germline lookup yields CDR1 LGHNT and CDR2 FRNRAP. The CDR3 sequence is CASGKNRGSSYNEQYF. In DNA form, the CDR3 reads TGTGCTAGTGGCAAGAACAGGGGGAGCTCCTACAATGAGCAGTACTTC.

This clonotype turned up a few times. The CDR3 is CASSLTTGDGYGYTF. The CDR3, as DNA: TGCGCCAGCAGCTTAACGACAGGGGATGGGTATGGCTACACCTTC. This rearrangement joins TRBV5-1 to TRBJ1-2, with 8 bases matching TRBD1. V shed 2 bases, J shed 5 bases, and the junction held 8 bases outside the gene matches. This CDR3 has 15 residues. Germline V gene lookup returns CDR1 SGHRS and CDR2 YFSETQ. Full variable domain (remainder filled in from reference TRBV5-1 and TRBJ1-2): KAGVTQTPRYLIKTRGQQVTLSCSPISGHRSVSWYQQTPGQGLQFLFEYFSETQRNKGNFPGRFSGRQFSNSRSEMNVSTLELGDSALYLCASSLTTGDGYGYTFGSGTRLTVV.

This sequence joins TRBV7-2 and TRBJ2-1, with a possible D match to TRBD2 (6 bases). This CDR3 region has 14 residues. V dropped 0 bases and J dropped 9 bases, with 12 bases sitting between them. The germline V gene has CDR1 SGHTA and CDR2 FQGNSA. The CDR3 sequence: CASSLAPAGSEQFF. The CDR3 DNA is TGTGCCAGCAGCTTAGCGCCGGCGGGGAGTGAGCAGTTCTTC.

This clonotype was seen a few times. CDR3 sequence reads: CASSQTAGPSYNEQFF. As DNA, the CDR3 is TGCGCCAGCAGCCAGACCGCGGGACCCTCCTACAATGAGCAGTTCTTC. V usage is TRBV4-1 and J usage is TRBJ2-1, with D possibly being TRBD2 (6 bases). Between the trimmed V and J ends, which lost 3 bases and 0 bases, there was a span of 12 bases. Germline V gene data show CDR1 as MGHRA and CDR2 as YSYEKL. The CDR3 consists of 16 residues.

This chain joins TRBV5-1 and TRBJ2-7; TRBD1 matches at 8 bases. Germline assignment: CDR1 SGHRS and CDR2 YFSETQ. The length of the CDR3 is 15 residues. V dropped 5 bases and J dropped 5; count of bases not matched to a gene: 12. The CDR3 protein is CASSSDRGVLDEQYF. The CDR3 DNA follows: TGCGCCAGCAGTTCTGACAGGGGAGTTCTCGACGAGCAGTACTTC. Supplemented by reference TRBV5-1 and TRBJ2-7, the full variable domain reads KAGVTQTPRYLIKTRGQQVTLSCSPISGHRSVSWYQQTPGQGLQFLFEYFSETQRNKGNFPGRFSGRQFSNSRSEMNVSTLELGDSALYLCASSSDRGVLDEQYFGPGTRLTVT.

The chain uses TRBV4-1 and TRBJ2-7, with D possibly being TRBD1 (6 bases). Trimming took 1 base from V and 5 from J, leaving 12 bases between them. The CDR3 is 14 residues long. Germline V lookup: CDR1 MGHRA, CDR2 YSYEKL. The CDR3 DNA sequence: TGCGCCAGCAGCCAAGTGAACAGGGACCACGAGCAGTACTTC. It encodes CASSQVNRDHEQYF.

The chain has TRBV20-1 and TRBJ1-2; 10 bases agree with TRBD1. Trimming took 0 bases from V and 8 from J; bases not matched to a gene: 15. Germline CDR1 is DFQATT and CDR2 is SNEGSKA (reference sequence). The CDR3 is 17 amino acids. The CDR3 coding sequence is TGCAGTGCTAGAGATGTGGGACAGGGGAATTCGATTTGGGGCTACACCTTC. It codes for CSARDVGQGNSIWGYTF.

J is TRBJ2-5 and V is TRBV2, with TRBD1 matching 12 bases. The V and J ends lost 4 bases and 11 bases, in that order; junction bases with no gene match: 11. The CDR3 loop spans 15 amino acids. CDR1 is SNHLY, CDR2 FYNNEI, per germline. The DNA for the CDR3 is TGTGCCAGCAGTGGCCGGGACAGGGGGCGATGGGAGCAGTACTTC. Its translation is CASSGRDRGRWEQYF.

The V gene is TRBV4-1, the J gene TRBJ2-5; 8 bases are shared with TRBD2. Unmatched junction bases numbered 14, after V lost 1 base and J lost 4 bases. The CDR3 runs to 18 residues. Germline V gene data show CDR1 as MGHRA and CDR2 as YSYEKL. For the CDR3, the DNA is TGCGCCAGCAGCCAAGTCCACACAGCGGGAGACTATCTAGAGACCCAGTACTTC. It yields the protein CASSQVHTAGDYLETQYF.

The gene calls are TRBV28 and TRBJ2-7, with 8 bases identical to TRBD1. Unmatched junction bases numbered 6, after V lost 6 bases and J lost 2 bases. Per the germline V gene, CDR1 is MDHEN and CDR2 is SYDVKM. This CDR3 region has 14 residues. The CDR3 region is CASRPPGQAYEQYF. CDR3 bases: TGTGCCAGCAGACCTCCGGGACAGGCCTACGAGCAGTACTTC.

This chain joins TRBV27 and TRBJ1-2; 9 nucleotides align to TRBD1. V lost 5 bases and J lost 3; bases outside the gene matches: 7. The CDR3 is 15 amino acids. Germline V gene lookup returns CDR1 MNHEY and CDR2 SMNVEV (reference sequence). CDR3 coding DNA: TGTGCCAGCAGTAAGTCCCGGGACAGGGACTATGGCTACACCTTC. It translates to CASSKSRDRDYGYTF.

The rearrangement joins TRBV2 to TRBJ1-1, with 7 bases identical to TRBD1. The CDR3 sequence is 15 residues long. The V and J ends lost 2 bases and 1 base, in that order; junction bases with no gene match: 4. Germline V gives CDR1 SNHLY, CDR2 FYNNEI. The CDR3 here is CASSEQGQENTEAFF. Here the CDR3 DNA reads TGTGCCAGCAGTGAACAAGGACAGGAGAACACTGAAGCTTTCTTT. The full variable domain, completed using reference TRBV2 and TRBJ1-1, is EPEVTQTPSHQVTQMGQEVILRCVPISNHLYFYWYRQILGQKVEFLVSFYNNEISEKSEIFDDQFSVERPDGSNFTLKIRSTKLEDSAMYFCASSEQGQENTEAFFGQGTRLTVV.

The chain recombines TRBV2 with TRBJ2-5, with D uncertain. Germline loops: CDR1 SNHLY, CDR2 FYNNEI. Trimming shortened V by 2 bases and J by 2 bases, and 6 bases separated the two germline ends. The CDR3 extends over 13 amino acids. CDR3: CASSEWQQETQYF. The CDR3 nucleotides read TGTGCCAGCAGTGAATGGCAACAAGAGACCCAGTACTTC.

The chain is built from TRBV7-2 and TRBJ1-1; unclear D gene. Trimming took 3 bases from V and 0 from J, leaving 8 bases between them. CDR3 length equals 14 residues. Germline CDR1 reads SGHTA; CDR2 reads FQGNSA. The CDR3, as DNA: TGTGCCAGCAGCTTCAGCTTCATGAACACTGAAGCTTTCTTT. Translated: CASSFSFMNTEAFF.

The chain is built from TRBV6-5 and TRBJ1-5; weak D call: TRBD1 (5 bases). CDR1 is MNHEY, CDR2 SVGAGI, per germline. This CDR3 comprises 15 residues. The V gene lost 6 bases and the J gene lost 1 base, with 13 bases spanning the gap. Here the CDR3 DNA reads TGTGCCAGCAGGTGCAGGGAGGTAAGCAATCAGCCCCAGCATTTT. As protein: CASRCREVSNQPQHF.

The rearrangement uses TRBV18 and TRBJ2-3, with 12 nucleotides matching TRBD2. Germline-derived CDR1 and CDR2 are KGHSH and LQKENI. CDR3 length: 16 amino acids. After removal of 3 bases from V and 8 bases from J, the junction contained 9 bases not matched to a gene. The chain's CDR3 is CASSPRTSGEESTQYF. The CDR3 nucleotides read TGTGCCAGCTCACCCAGGACTAGCGGGGAGGAATCTACGCAGTATTTT.

The rearrangement links TRBV7-9 to TRBJ2-1, with 8 bases lining up with TRBD1. The CDR3 has 16 amino acids. V lost 4 bases to trimming and J lost 4 bases; unmatched junction nucleotides: 9. CDR1 and CDR2 (germline): SEHNR, FQNEAQ (reference sequence). CDR3 residues: CASSSGTGVGYNEQFF. CDR3 sequence (DNA): TGTGCCAGCAGCTCCGGGACAGGTGTGGGGTACAATGAGCAGTTCTTC.

This clonotype has only a few counts. This chain joins TRBV7-2 and TRBJ2-3; D remains ambiguous. The CDR3 spans 11 residues. Trimming pared 3 bases from V and 8 bases from J, leaving 6 bases between. The V gene's germline CDR1 is SGHTA and CDR2 FQGNSA. The CDR3 bases are TGTGCCAGCAGCTTTTTGTTTACGCAGTATTTT. It codes for CASSFLFTQYF.